A selection of T cell receptor beta chains follows, all from one sample in a study of high-grade serous ovarian cancer treatment subgroups. The table came from immunoSEQ multiplex PCR; TCRdb's copy has only in-frame clones and leaves some out. Among approximately 5,000 clones listed, more than 75% were seen once. The source material was tumor tissue. Every receptor here comes from a human donor with high-grade serous ovarian cancer. Both conserved end residues are part of each CDR3. The D gene is left open where the match is weak. Rows may omit the clone size; those that give it use once, few, many or a size class.

j_gene	abundance	v_gene	d_gene	CDR3nt	CDR3aa
TRBJ1-4	-	TRBV6-4	-	TGTGCCAGCAGTGACTCAACAGGGAGTGAAAAACTGTTTTTT	CASSDSTGSEKLFF
TRBJ2-7	-	TRBV20-1	-	TGCAGTGCTGCACCCCACGAGCAGTACTTC	CSAAPHEQYF
TRBJ1-2	-	TRBV27	-	TGTGCCAGCACCCCCCAGGGGTCTGGGGGCTACACCTTC	CASTPQGSGGYTF
TRBJ2-5	-	TRBV4-1	-	TGCGCCAGCAGCCAAGATAGGGAGAGGGACCAAGAGACCCAGTACTTC	CASSQDRERDQETQYF
TRBJ1-1	-	TRBV5-8	-	TGTGCCAGCAGCCTCTCGGCTCTCACTGAAGCTTTCTTT	CASSLSALTEAFF
TRBJ1-2	-	TRBV9	-	TGTGCCAGCAGCGTAATTGGGGTGAAACGAGATGGCTACACCTTC	CASSVIGVKRDGYTF
TRBJ2-7	once	TRBV28	TRBD1	TGTGCCAGCAGTCCTTCAACAGGGGCGTCTTACGAGCAGTACTTC	CASSPSTGASYEQYF
TRBJ2-3	-	TRBV4-1	TRBD1	TGCGCCAGCAGCCCCCACCGGGACAGCAACACAGATACGCAGTATTTT	CASSPHRDSNTDTQYF
TRBJ1-6	-	TRBV4-3	TRBD1	TGCGCCAGCAGCCCCCTGACAGGGGGGGCACCCCTCCACTTT	CASSPLTGGAPLHF
TRBJ1-5	-	TRBV2	-	TGTGCCACCGGACAGACCTCCAATCAGCCCCAGCATTTT	CATGQTSNQPQHF
TRBJ2-1	-	TRBV18	-	TGTGCCAGCTCACCACAGGGGAACGAGCAGTTCTTC	CASSPQGNEQFF
TRBJ1-1	-	TRBV4-2	-	TGTGCCAGCAGCCAAGACAGAGAAGCTTTCTTT	CASSQDREAFF
TRBJ1-1	-	TRBV4-1	-	TGCGCCAGCAGCGTCCCAGGGAGGACTGAAGCTTTCTTT	CASSVPGRTEAFF
TRBJ1-1	-	TRBV19	TRBD1	TGTGCCAGTAGTATCCTCGACAGGGCGGCTGAAGCTTTCTTT	CASSILDRAAEAFF
TRBJ1-2	-	TRBV5-6	-	TGTGCCAGCCACACGTCGGGATTCTATGGCTACACCTTC	CASHTSGFYGYTF
TRBJ2-6	-	TRBV5-6	-	TGTGCCAGCAGCGGGGGGACAGCTCCCAACGTCCTGACTTTC	CASSGGTAPNVLTF
TRBJ1-1	-	TRBV4-3	TRBD1	TGCGCCAGCAGCCACCTCCAGGGGGGAGGGTCTGAAGCTTTCTTT	CASSHLQGGGSEAFF
TRBJ2-5	-	TRBV7-9	-	TGTGCCAGCAGCTTTCTTTCTAGCTCGGGGGGCCGAAAAGAGACCCAGTACTTC	CASSFLSSSGGRKETQYF
TRBJ2-6	-	TRBV2	-	TGTGCCAGCAGGCCCGACGGGGCCAACGTCCTGACTTTC	CASRPDGANVLTF
TRBJ2-7	-	TRBV9	TRBD1	TGTGCCAGCAGCTACGGACAGGCGGCATACGAGCAGTACTTC	CASSYGQAAYEQYF
TRBJ2-7	-	TRBV7-2	-	TGTGCCAGCAGCTTAGTGGATACCGAGAGTAGCTCCTACGAGCAGTACTTC	CASSLVDTESSSYEQYF
TRBJ1-4	once	TRBV2	TRBD1	TGTGCCAGCAGCTTCCGGGACGGGACAGCAACTAATGAAAAACTGTTTTTT	CASSFRDGTATNEKLFF
TRBJ2-7	-	TRBV7-6	-	TGTGCCAGCAGCATCCGGACTGGCGAGCAGTACTTC	CASSIRTGEQYF
TRBJ1-1	large	TRBV19	TRBD1	TGTGCCAGTACCGTGACAGGGGGCGAGTTTGACGACACTGAAGCTTTCTTT	CASTVTGGEFDDTEAFF
TRBJ1-2	-	TRBV5-4	-	TGTGCCAGCAGTCGTCCAGACGGGAAAAACTATGGCTACACCTTC	CASSRPDGKNYGYTF
TRBJ2-7	few	TRBV7-9	-	TGTGCCAGCAGCGCGGGACAGCTCGGGAAATACGAGCAGTACTTC	CASSAGQLGKYEQYF
TRBJ1-1	few	TRBV7-9	TRBD1	TGTGCCAGCAGCTTAGTACAGGGGCGAGCAACTGAAGCTTTCTTT	CASSLVQGRATEAFF